This T cell receptor beta chain was recovered during a study of T-cell reconstitution after alpha-beta-depleted transplantation in children. V lost 6 bases, J lost 2 bases, and 11 bases stayed unmatched. CDR3 length: 19 residues. Germline V gene lookup returns CDR1 SGHVS and CDR2 FQNEAQ. As for this clonotype: Its antigen is not known.

Overall study results and limits: One year post-transplant, T-cell counts and diversity were largely derived from T cells produced anew. Surviving recipient T cells and thymic progenitors underlay high day-60 TCRbeta diversity in some patients. There were reportedly several hundred expanded graft clones from which alpha-beta T cells came about two months after transplant.

The authors prepared the TCRbeta library with unique molecular identifiers. TCRdb re-derived calls from the PCR reads in MiXCR, one entry per CDR3 protein. This sample has about 350,000 distinct CDR3 sequences; 16% occur once, and the top ten carry roughly 41%. The sample consisted of PBMCs, mostly from graft donor cells, taken 360 days after TCRalphabeta/CD19-depleted stem cell transplant. This chain connects TRBV7-8 to TRBJ2-3; TRBD2 aligns across 16 bases. The TCR was taken from a male patient aged 2-9 years who had a stem cell transplant for acute lymphoblastic leukemia, so the T cells may come from the graft donor. CDR3 bases: TGTGCCAGCAGGAGGGGACTAGCGGGAGGGCCCCTCCTCACAGATACGCAGTATTTT. Translating it yields CASRRGLAGGPLLTDTQYF.